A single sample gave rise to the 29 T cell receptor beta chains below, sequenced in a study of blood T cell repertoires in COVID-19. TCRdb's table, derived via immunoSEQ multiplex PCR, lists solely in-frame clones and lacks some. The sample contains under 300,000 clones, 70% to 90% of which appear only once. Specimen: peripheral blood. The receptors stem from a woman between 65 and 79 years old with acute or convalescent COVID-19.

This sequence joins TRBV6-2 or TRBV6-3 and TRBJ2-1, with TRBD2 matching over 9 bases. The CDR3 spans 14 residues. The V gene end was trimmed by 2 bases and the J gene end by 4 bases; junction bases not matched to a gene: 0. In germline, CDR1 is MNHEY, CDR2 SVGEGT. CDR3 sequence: CASSYLAGYNEQFF. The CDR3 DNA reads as TGTGCCAGCAGTTACCTAGCGGGGTACAATGAGCAGTTCTTC.

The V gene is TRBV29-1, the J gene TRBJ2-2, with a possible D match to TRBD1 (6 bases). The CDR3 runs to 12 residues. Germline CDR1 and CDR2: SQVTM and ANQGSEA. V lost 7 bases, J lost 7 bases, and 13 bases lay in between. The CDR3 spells CSAREGGGELFF. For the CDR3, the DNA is TGCAGCGCCAGGGAAGGGGGCGGGGAGCTGTTTTTT.

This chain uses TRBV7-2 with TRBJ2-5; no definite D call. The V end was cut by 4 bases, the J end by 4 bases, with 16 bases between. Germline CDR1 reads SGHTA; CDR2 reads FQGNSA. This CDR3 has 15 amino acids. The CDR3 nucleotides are TGTGCCAGCAGCTCCCCCACGAGCGTCGGAGAGACCCAGTACTTC. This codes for CASSSPTSVGETQYF.

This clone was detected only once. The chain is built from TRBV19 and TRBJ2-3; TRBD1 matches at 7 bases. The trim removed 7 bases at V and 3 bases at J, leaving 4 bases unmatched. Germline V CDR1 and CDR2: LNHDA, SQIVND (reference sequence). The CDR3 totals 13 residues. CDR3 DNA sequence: TGTGCCAGTACAGTGACAGGGACAGATACGCAGTATTTT. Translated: CASTVTGTDTQYF.

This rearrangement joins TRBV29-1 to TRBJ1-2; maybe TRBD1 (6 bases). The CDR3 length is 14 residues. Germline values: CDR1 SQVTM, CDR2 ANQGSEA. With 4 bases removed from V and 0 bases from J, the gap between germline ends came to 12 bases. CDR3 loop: CSVGTALANYGYTF. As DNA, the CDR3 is TGCAGCGTTGGGACAGCCCTAGCTAACTATGGCTACACCTTC.

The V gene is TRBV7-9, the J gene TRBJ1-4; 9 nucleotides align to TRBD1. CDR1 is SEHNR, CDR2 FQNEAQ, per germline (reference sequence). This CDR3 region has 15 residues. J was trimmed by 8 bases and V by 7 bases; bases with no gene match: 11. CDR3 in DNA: TGTGCCAGCACGCCGCCCGGGACAGGGTACGAAAAACTGTTTTTT. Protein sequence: CASTPPGTGYEKLFF.

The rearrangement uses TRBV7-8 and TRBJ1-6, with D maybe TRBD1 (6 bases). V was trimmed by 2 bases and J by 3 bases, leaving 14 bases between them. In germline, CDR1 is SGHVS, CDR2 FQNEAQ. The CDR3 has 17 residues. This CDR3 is CASSLNLDSYYNSPLHF. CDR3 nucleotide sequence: TGTGCCAGCAGCTTAAACCTGGACAGCTACTATAATTCACCCCTCCACTTT.

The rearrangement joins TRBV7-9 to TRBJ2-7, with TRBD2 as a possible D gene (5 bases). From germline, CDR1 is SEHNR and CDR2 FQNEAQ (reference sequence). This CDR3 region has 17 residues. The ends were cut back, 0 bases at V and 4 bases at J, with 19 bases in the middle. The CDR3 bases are TGTGCCAGCAGCTTAGCGCGAGGGCTGGAGGTGATTTACGAGCAGTACTTC. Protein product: CASSLARGLEVIYEQYF. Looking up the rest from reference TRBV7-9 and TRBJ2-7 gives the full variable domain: DTGVSQNPRHKITKRGQNVTFRCDPISEHNRLYWYRQTLGQGPEFLTYFQNEAQLEKSRLLSDRFSAERPKGSFSTLEIQRTEQGDSAMYLCASSLARGLEVIYEQYFGPGTRLTVT.

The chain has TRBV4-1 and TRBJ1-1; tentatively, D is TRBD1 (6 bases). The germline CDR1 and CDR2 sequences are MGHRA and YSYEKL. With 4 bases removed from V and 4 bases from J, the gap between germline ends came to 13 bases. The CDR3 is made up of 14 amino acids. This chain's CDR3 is CASSLGQWGTEAFF. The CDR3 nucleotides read TGCGCCAGCAGCCTAGGACAGTGGGGCACTGAAGCTTTCTTT.

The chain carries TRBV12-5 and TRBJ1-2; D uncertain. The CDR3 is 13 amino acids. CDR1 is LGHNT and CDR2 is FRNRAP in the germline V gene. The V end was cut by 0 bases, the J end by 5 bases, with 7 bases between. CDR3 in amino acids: CASGLVKRYGYTF. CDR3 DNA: TGTGCTAGTGGTTTGGTGAAGAGGTATGGCTACACCTTC.

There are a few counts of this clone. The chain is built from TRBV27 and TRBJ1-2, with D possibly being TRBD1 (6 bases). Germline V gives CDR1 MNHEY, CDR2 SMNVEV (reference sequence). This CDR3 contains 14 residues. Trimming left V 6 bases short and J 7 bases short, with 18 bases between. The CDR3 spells CASSPLLGAGGYTF. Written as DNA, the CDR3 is TGTGCCAGCAGCCCCCTTTTGGGGGCGGGTGGCTACACCTTC.

The CDR3 reads CASSLDRGPSQPQHF. The CDR3 bases are TGTGCCAGCAGCTTAGACAGGGGCCCCAGTCAGCCCCAGCATTTT. This chain links TRBV2 with TRBJ1-5; 8 nucleotides line up with TRBD1. Germline CDR1 reads SNHLY; CDR2 reads FYNNEI. The CDR3 has 15 amino acids. J gave up 6 bases and V 6 bases, and 10 bases lay outside the gene matches.

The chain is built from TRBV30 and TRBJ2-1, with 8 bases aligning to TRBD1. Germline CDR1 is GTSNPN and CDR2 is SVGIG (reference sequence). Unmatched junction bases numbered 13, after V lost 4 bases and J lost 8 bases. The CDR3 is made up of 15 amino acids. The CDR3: CAWTNQGARGDEQFF. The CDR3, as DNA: TGTGCCTGGACCAATCAGGGGGCTCGGGGCGATGAGCAGTTCTTC.

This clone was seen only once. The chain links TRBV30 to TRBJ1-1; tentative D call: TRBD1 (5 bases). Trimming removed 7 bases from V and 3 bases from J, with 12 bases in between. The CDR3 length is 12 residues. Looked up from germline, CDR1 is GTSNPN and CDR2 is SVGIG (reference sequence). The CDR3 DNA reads TGTGCCTTGACCTTGACAGACACTGAAGCTTTCTTT. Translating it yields CALTLTDTEAFF.

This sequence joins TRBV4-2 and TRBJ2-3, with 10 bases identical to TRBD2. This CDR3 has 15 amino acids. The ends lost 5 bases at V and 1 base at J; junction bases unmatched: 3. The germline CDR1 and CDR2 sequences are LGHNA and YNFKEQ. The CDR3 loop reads CASSVTSGGTDTQYF. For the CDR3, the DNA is TGTGCCAGCAGCGTAACTAGCGGGGGCACAGATACGCAGTATTTT.

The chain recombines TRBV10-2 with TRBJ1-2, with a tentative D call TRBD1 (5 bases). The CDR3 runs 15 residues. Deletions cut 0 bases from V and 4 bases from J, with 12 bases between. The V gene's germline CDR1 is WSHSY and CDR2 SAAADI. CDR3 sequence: CASSESTQGTYGYTF. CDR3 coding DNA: TGCGCCAGCAGTGAGTCAACCCAGGGTACCTATGGCTACACCTTC.

The CDR3 spells CASSLGAISTEAFF. Written as DNA, the CDR3 is TGCGCCAGCAGCTTGGGGGCGATTAGCACTGAAGCTTTCTTT. This chain links TRBV5-1 with TRBJ1-1; D gene uncertain. V was clipped by 0 bases and J by 4 bases, with 10 bases between them. Germline CDR1 is SGHRS and CDR2 is YFSETQ. The CDR3 runs 14 residues.

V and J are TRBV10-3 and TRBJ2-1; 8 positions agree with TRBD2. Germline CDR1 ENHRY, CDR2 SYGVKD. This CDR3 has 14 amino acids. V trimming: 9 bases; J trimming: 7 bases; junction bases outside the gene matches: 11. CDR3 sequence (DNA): TGTGCCATGCAAGCGGGGGCTCTCACGAATGAGCAGTTCTTC. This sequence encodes CAMQAGALTNEQFF.

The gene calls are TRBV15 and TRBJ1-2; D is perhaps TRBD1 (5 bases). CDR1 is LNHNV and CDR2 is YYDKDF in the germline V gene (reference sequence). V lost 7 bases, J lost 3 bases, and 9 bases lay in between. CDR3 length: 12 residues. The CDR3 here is CATTGEDYGYTF. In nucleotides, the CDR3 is TGTGCCACCACGGGGGAGGACTATGGCTACACCTTC. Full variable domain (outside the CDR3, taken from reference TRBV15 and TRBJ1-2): DAMVIQNPRYQVTQFGKPVTLSCSQTLNHNVMYWYQQKSSQAPKLLFHYYDKDFNNEADTPDNFQSRRPNTSFCFLDIRSPGLGDTAMYLCATTGEDYGYTFGSGTRLTVV.

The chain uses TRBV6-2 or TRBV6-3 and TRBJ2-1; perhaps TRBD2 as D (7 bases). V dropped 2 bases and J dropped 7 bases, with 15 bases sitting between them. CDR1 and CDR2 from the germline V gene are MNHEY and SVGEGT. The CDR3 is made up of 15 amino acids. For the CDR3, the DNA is TGTGCCAGCAGTTACATGGGGGGGGCGGGGAATGAGCAGTTCTTC. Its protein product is CASSYMGGAGNEQFF.

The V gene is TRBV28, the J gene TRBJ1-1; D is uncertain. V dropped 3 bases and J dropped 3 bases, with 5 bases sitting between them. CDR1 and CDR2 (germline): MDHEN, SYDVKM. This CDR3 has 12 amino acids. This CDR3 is CASSFLDTEAFF. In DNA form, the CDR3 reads TGTGCCAGCAGTTTTTTAGACACTGAAGCTTTCTTT.

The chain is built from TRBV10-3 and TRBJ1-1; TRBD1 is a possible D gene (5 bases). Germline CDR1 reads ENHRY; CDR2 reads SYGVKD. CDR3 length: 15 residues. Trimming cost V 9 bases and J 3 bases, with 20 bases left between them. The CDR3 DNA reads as TGTGCCATTACGAACCGGGGGGGTCGTGACACTGAAGCTTTCTTT. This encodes CAITNRGGRDTEAFF.

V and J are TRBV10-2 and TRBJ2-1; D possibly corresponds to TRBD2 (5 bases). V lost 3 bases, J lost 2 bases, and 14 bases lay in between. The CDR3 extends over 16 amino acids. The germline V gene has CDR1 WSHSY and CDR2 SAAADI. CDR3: CASSDRTGLAYNEQFF. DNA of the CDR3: TGCGCCAGCAGTGATCGAACGGGGTTGGCCTACAATGAGCAGTTCTTC.

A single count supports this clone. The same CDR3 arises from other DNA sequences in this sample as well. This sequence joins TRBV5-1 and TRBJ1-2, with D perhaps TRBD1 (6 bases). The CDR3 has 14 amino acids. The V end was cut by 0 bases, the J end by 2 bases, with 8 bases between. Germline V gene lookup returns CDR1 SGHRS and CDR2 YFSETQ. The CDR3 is CASSLGTGNYGYTF. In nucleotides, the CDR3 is TGCGCCAGCAGCTTGGGAACAGGGAACTATGGCTACACCTTC.

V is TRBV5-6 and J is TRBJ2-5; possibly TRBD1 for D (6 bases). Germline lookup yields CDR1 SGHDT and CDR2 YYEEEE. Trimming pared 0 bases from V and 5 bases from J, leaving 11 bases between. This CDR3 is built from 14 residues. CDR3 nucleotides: TGTGCCAGCAGCTTGGGAGGGGGAATGGAGACCCAGTACTTC. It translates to CASSLGGGMETQYF.

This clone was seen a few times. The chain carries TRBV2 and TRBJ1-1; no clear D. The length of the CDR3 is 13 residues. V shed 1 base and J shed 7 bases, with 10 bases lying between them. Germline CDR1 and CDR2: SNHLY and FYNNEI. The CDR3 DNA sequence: TGTGCCAGCAGTGAAGGACTTCGGGATGAAGCTTTCTTT. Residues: CASSEGLRDEAFF.

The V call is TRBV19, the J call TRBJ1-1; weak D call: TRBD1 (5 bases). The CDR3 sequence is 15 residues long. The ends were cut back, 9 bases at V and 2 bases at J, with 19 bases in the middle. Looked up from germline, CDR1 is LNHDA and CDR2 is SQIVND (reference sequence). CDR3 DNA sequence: TGTGCCAGCATAGCGACGGGGAGGGGAAACACTGAAGCTTTCTTT. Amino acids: CASIATGRGNTEAFF.

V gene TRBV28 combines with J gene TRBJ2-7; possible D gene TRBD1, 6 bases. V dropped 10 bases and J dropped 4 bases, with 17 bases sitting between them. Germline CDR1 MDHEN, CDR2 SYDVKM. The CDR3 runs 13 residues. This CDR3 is CAIGGQGIYEQYF. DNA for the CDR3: TGTGCCATTGGTGGCCAGGGGATTTACGAGCAGTACTTC.

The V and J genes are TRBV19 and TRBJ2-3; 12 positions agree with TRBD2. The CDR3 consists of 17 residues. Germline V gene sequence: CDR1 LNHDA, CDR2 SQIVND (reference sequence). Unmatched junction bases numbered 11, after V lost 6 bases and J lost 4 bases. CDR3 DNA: TGTGCCAGTAGCAAGGGCGAACTAGCGGGGGGCGCAGATACGCAGTATTTT. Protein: CASSKGELAGGADTQYF.